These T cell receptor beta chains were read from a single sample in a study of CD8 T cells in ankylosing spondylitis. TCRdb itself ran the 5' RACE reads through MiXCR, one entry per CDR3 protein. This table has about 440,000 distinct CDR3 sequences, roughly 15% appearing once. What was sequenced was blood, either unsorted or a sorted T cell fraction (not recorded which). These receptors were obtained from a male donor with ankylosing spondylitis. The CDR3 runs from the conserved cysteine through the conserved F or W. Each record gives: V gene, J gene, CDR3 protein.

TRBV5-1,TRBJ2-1,CASTTSGGLGNEQFF
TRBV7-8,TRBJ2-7,CASRQGYASYEQYF
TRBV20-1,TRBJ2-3,CSGSGRAWDTQYF
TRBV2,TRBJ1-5,CASSEALPTRKKYSNQPQHF
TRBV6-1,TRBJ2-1,CASSEGGSGRDRKFF
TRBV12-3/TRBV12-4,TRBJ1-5,CASSLQGDNQPQHF
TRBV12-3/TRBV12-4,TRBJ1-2,CASSLAGARNYGYTF
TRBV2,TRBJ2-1,CASSGDSYNEQFF
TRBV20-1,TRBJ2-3,CSAPNGLAGDKDTQYF
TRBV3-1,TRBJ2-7,CASSQQDRGLSYEQYF
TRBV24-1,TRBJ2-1,CATSDADGHNEQFF
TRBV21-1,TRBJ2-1,CATPTSGTYNEQFF
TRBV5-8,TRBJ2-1,CASSSTSGGAYEQFF
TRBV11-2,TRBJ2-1,CASSSRRYITSGSYNEQFF
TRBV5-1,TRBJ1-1,CASSATGLANTEAFF
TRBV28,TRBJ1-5,CASSRDGGQGKFWKNQPQHF
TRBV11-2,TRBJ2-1,CASSLDGVLAGAPSYNEQFF
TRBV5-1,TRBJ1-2,CASSSNTPTGGRNYGYTF
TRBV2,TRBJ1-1,CASSETGRNTEAFF
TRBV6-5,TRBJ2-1,CASSYSSTANEQFF
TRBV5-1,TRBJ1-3,CASSLGRVQGSGNTIYF
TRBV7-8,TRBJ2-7,CASSWGRTEYYEQYF
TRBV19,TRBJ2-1,CASRGTASYNEQFF
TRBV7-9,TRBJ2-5,CASSLQKQETQYF
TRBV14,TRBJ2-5,CASSHSTVTRAETQYF
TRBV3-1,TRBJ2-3,CASSQPLAGGRDTQYF
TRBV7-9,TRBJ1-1,CASRHFSEAFF
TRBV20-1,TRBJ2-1,CSAPTSSFYNEQFF
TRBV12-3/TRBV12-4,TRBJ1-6,CASSSWDTNSPLHF
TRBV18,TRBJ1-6,CASSPGDRGHNSPLHF
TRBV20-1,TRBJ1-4,CSARPGTTNEKLFF
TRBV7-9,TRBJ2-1,CASSYGTSGSKQFF
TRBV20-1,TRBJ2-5,CSASPPVTEKETQYF
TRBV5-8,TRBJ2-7,CASSGDTSSYEQYF
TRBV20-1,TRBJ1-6,CSALTGFGSPLHF
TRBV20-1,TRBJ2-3,CSASLETGVIRSIF
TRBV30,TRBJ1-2,CAWSQGVHGYTF
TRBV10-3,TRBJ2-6,CAIKDRGISGANVLTF
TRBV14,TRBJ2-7,CASSPLTGEGNRYEQYF
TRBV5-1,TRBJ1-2,CASSLSGDGYTF
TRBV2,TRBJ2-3,CARLLRTSGGTDTQYF
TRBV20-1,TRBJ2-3,CSAQNGPRGTDTQYF
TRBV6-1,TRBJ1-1,CASIHRGLALFMNTEAFF
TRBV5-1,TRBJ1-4,CASSYGDREGEKLFF
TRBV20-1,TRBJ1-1,CSAEKQVMNTEAFF